The 30 T cell receptor beta chains listed next were all sequenced from one sample in a study of blood T cell repertoires in COVID-19. TCRdb keeps only in-frame clones here, not all; method: immunoSEQ multiplex PCR. Of roughly 54,000 clones listed, 86% are singletons. Sequencing was carried out using peripheral blood. The receptors shown here come from a woman aged 55-69 years with acute or convalescent COVID-19.

The CDR3: CASQSPRRQPQHF. In nucleotides, the CDR3 is TGTGCCAGCCAATCTCCGAGGAGGCAGCCCCAGCATTTT. This chain uses TRBV28 with TRBJ1-5; unclear D gene. V was pared by 8 bases and J by 7 bases, with 15 bases between. The CDR3 has 13 residues. Germline CDR1 is MDHEN and CDR2 is SYDVKM.

V gene TRBV6-2 or TRBV6-3 combines with J gene TRBJ1-1; 9 nucleotides align to TRBD1. The CDR3 contains 15 residues. Germline V gene lookup returns CDR1 MNHEY and CDR2 SVGEGT. After removal of 4 bases from V and 4 bases from J, the junction contained 7 bases not matched to a gene. CDR3 sequence (DNA): TGTGCCAGCAGTTCCCCGACAGGGGGTAGCACTGAAGCTTTCTTT. It codes for CASSSPTGGSTEAFF.

The rearrangement joins TRBV6-5 to TRBJ1-1, with 7 bases identical to TRBD1. Germline assignment: CDR1 MNHEY and CDR2 SVGAGI. CDR3 length equals 14 residues. Trimming removed 6 bases from V and 1 base from J; junction bases left unmatched: 5. Written as DNA, the CDR3 is TGTGCCAGCAGCCCAGGACAGGCGAACACTGAAGCTTTCTTT. Its translation is CASSPGQANTEAFF.

The chain carries TRBV6-1 and TRBJ1-1; D is undetermined. CDR1 and CDR2 from the germline V gene are MNHNS and SASEGT. The CDR3 length is 18 residues. The V end lost 2 bases, the J end lost 0 bases, and 19 bases lay between the germline ends. CDR3 nucleotides: TGTGCCAGCAGTGAATTTCCCTTGACACCCCCTATGAACACTGAAGCTTTCTTT. Encoded protein: CASSEFPLTPPMNTEAFF.

V usage is TRBV6-5 and J usage is TRBJ1-5, with D possibly TRBD1 on 5 matching bases. Germline CDR1 reads MNHEY; CDR2 reads SVGAGI. The CDR3 runs to 14 residues. Deletions cut 6 bases from V and 0 bases from J, with 9 bases between. The CDR3 DNA sequence: TGTGCCAGCAGGGAGACAGTTAGCAATCAGCCCCAGCATTTT. Translated: CASRETVSNQPQHF.

The chain recombines TRBV11-2 with TRBJ1-5, with D possibly matching TRBD1 (6 bases). The CDR3 extends over 14 amino acids. Trimming shortened V by 3 bases and J by 5 bases, and 11 bases separated the two germline ends. The V gene's germline CDR1 is SGHAT and CDR2 FQNNGV. CDR3 in amino acids: CASSLVGGDQPQHF. The CDR3, as DNA: TGTGCCAGCAGCTTGGTAGGGGGTGATCAGCCCCAGCATTTT.

The chain carries TRBV10-3 and TRBJ1-6; the D gene is possibly TRBD1 (5 bases). CDR1 and CDR2 (germline): ENHRY, SYGVKD. Trimming removed 5 bases at V and 4 bases at J, with 9 bases between. CDR3 length: 14 amino acids. The CDR3 DNA is TGTGCCATCAGTCCCGGGACTTATAATTCACCCCTCCACTTT. Translated: CAISPGTYNSPLHF.

The rearrangement joins TRBV2 to TRBJ1-6; D ambiguous. The CDR3 runs to 13 residues. Germline V gives CDR1 SNHLY, CDR2 FYNNEI. V was shortened by 5 bases and J by 5 bases, with 7 bases between the two germline ends. CDR3 coding DNA: TGTGCCAGCAGTAGACAAAATAATTCACCCCTCCACTTT. Its protein is CASSRQNNSPLHF.

The chain combines TRBV19 with TRBJ2-2; TRBD1 is a possible D gene (6 bases). From germline, CDR1 is LNHDA and CDR2 SQIVND (reference sequence). The CDR3 has 14 amino acids. Trimming took off 2 bases at V and 5 bases at J, with 9 bases between the two ends. The DNA of the CDR3 is TGTGCCAGTAGTATATCCGGACAGACCGGGGAGCTGTTTTTT. This sequence encodes CASSISGQTGELFF.

This clone was detected only once. V usage is TRBV9 and J usage is TRBJ1-1; maybe TRBD1 (5 bases). The V gene lost 4 bases and the J gene lost 4 bases, with 17 bases spanning the gap. The CDR3 length is 15 residues. Germline-derived CDR1 and CDR2 are SGDLS and YYNGEE. The CDR3 bases are TGTGCCAGCAGCCCTAGGGGCCTTCCGGGCACTGAAGCTTTCTTT. Translating gives CASSPRGLPGTEAFF.

On this clone: This specimen includes other DNA sequences encoding the same CDR3. The chain is built from TRBV7-3 and TRBJ2-7; TRBD1 aligns across 9 bases. The CDR3 runs to 14 residues. CDR1 and CDR2 (germline): SGHTA, FQGTGA. The junction had 6 bases not matched to a gene; V was cut back by 5 bases and J by 4 bases. CDR3 amino acids: CASSPGTGSYEQYF. CDR3 nucleotide sequence: TGTGCCAGCAGCCCGGGGACAGGGTCTTACGAGCAGTACTTC. Drawing the rest from reference TRBV7-3 and TRBJ2-7, the complete variable domain is GAGVSQTPSNKVTEKGKYVELRCDPISGHTALYWYRQSLGQGPEFLIYFQGTGAADDSGLPNDRFFAVRPEGSVSTLKIQRTERGDSAVYLCASSPGTGSYEQYFGPGTRLTVT.

The J gene is TRBJ2-5, the V gene TRBV7-3; 9 positions agree with TRBD2. The CDR3 sequence is 14 residues long. Germline V gene data show CDR1 as SGHTA and CDR2 as FQGTGA. Trimming cost V 4 bases and J 5 bases; bases outside gene matches: 5. The CDR3 reads CASSSGLARETQYF. The CDR3 region has the DNA TGTGCCAGCAGCTCGGGACTAGCACGGGAGACCCAGTACTTC.

This chain connects TRBV6-6 to TRBJ2-4; 14 bases line up with TRBD2. Germline lookup yields CDR1 MNHNY and CDR2 SVGAGI (reference sequence). Unmatched junction bases numbered 12, after V lost 5 bases and J lost 3 bases. The CDR3 contains 19 residues. The CDR3 DNA sequence: TGTGCCAGCAGTCCACAGGGGACTAGCGGGAGTGTTGGCAAAAACATTCAGTACTTC. Protein: CASSPQGTSGSVGKNIQYF.

The chain uses TRBV12-3 or TRBV12-4 and TRBJ1-2, with a possible D match to TRBD1 (5 bases). The ends were cut back, 3 bases at V and 3 bases at J, with 8 bases in the middle. This CDR3 region has 13 residues. The chain's CDR3 is CASSFGGDYGYTF. CDR3 DNA sequence: TGTGCCAGCAGTTTCGGGGGGGACTATGGCTACACCTTC.

The chain carries TRBV7-6 and TRBJ1-5; TRBD1 matches at 11 bases. The CDR3 loop spans 16 amino acids. Unmatched junction bases numbered 0, after V lost 1 base and J lost 1 base. Per the germline V gene, CDR1 is SGHVS and CDR2 is FNYEAQ. The CDR3 region has the DNA TGTGCCAGCAGCTTAGGGACAGGGGGCAGCAATCAGCCCCAGCATTTT. Translated, it gives CASSLGTGGSNQPQHF.

The chain is built from TRBV9 and TRBJ2-2; 10 bases line up with TRBD2. V trimming: 5 bases; J trimming: 5 bases; junction bases outside the gene matches: 9. The germline gives CDR1 SGDLS, CDR2 YYNGEE. CDR3 length equals 16 residues. CDR3 nucleotides: TGTGCCAGCAGTGAGCGGGAGGGCCGAAGTACCGGGGAGCTGTTTTTT. Translation: CASSEREGRSTGELFF.

V usage is TRBV28 and J usage is TRBJ1-3, with 10 bases lining up with TRBD1. The V and J ends lost 7 bases and 4 bases, in that order; junction bases with no gene match: 7. Germline assignment: CDR1 MDHEN and CDR2 SYDVKM. The CDR3 length is 15 residues. The CDR3 sequence is CASTPGQGTGNTIYF. DNA of the CDR3: TGTGCCAGCACACCGGGACAGGGGACCGGAAACACCATATATTTT. The full variable domain, rest sourced from reference TRBV28 and TRBJ1-3, is DVKVTQSSRYLVKRTGEKVFLECVQDMDHENMFWYRQDPGLGLRLIYFSYDVKMKEKGDIPEGYSVSREKKERFSLILESASTNQTSMYLCASTPGQGTGNTIYFGEGSWLTVV.

This sequence joins TRBV7-8 and TRBJ1-2; D is ambiguous. Trimming removed 5 bases at V and 1 base at J, with 11 bases between. CDR3 length equals 14 residues. The germline gives CDR1 SGHVS, CDR2 FQNEAQ. The CDR3 sequence: CASSPNLFNYGYTF. In DNA, the CDR3 is TGTGCCAGCAGCCCGAACTTGTTTAACTATGGCTACACCTTC.

The rearrangement uses TRBV28 and TRBJ2-5; a weak D match, TRBD1 (5 bases). Germline loops: CDR1 MDHEN, CDR2 SYDVKM. The CDR3 is 14 residues long. Trimming removed 3 bases from V and 4 bases from J, with 12 bases in between. CDR3 coding DNA: TGTGCCAGCAGTTTCCCAGGGCGGCGAGAGACCCAGTACTTC. Residues: CASSFPGRRETQYF.

This chain links TRBV21-1 with TRBJ1-2; TRBD1 is taken as the D call from the table, unchecked against the DNA. TRBV21-1 is a listed pseudogene. This CDR3 comprises 16 residues. The CDR3 nucleotides are TGTGCCAGCAGCAAAGGAGGGACAGCCTATTTCTATGGCTACACCTTC. As protein: CASSKGGTAYFYGYTF.

J is TRBJ2-7 and V is TRBV19; weak D call: TRBD2 (5 bases). Deletions cut 8 bases from V and 3 bases from J, with 11 bases between. Looked up from germline, CDR1 is LNHDA and CDR2 is SQIVND (reference sequence). CDR3 length: 12 residues. CDR3 in amino acids: CASRGVGYEQYF. The CDR3 bases are TGTGCCAGTCGGGGAGTAGGCTACGAGCAGTACTTC.

This chain uses TRBV5-1 with TRBJ1-2; D remains unclear. V shed 0 bases and J shed 6 bases, with 15 bases lying between them. The CDR3 totals 15 residues. In germline, CDR1 is SGHRS, CDR2 YFSETQ. This CDR3 reads CASSLEVAVADGYTF. In nucleotides, the CDR3 is TGCGCCAGCAGCTTGGAGGTCGCGGTGGCGGATGGCTACACCTTC.

The chain uses TRBV7-3 and TRBJ2-7, with 8 bases that match TRBD2. This CDR3 region has 15 residues. The V and J ends lost 6 bases and 4 bases, in that order; junction bases with no gene match: 11. The germline gives CDR1 SGHTA, CDR2 FQGTGA. The CDR3 nucleotides are TGTGCCAGCAGTCAAGGGGTGGGACTAGTGTACGAGCAGTACTTC. Translated: CASSQGVGLVYEQYF.

The chain is built from TRBV6-5 and TRBJ2-7; D might be TRBD2 (6 bases). Germline V CDR1 and CDR2: MNHEY, SVGAGI. There are 14 residues in the CDR3. Trimming left V 0 bases short and J 2 bases short, with 8 bases between. CDR3 DNA sequence: TGTGCCAGCAGTTACTCCCGGGGGACCTACGAGCAGTACTTC. Protein sequence: CASSYSRGTYEQYF.

This chain connects TRBV2 to TRBJ1-2; D is perhaps TRBD1 (6 bases). Germline CDR1 and CDR2: SNHLY and FYNNEI. The CDR3 is made up of 15 amino acids. The V end lost 4 bases, the J end lost 8 bases, and 20 bases lay between the germline ends. The CDR3 sequence is CASSVTKQGVGGYTF. CDR3 bases: TGTGCCAGCAGTGTAACTAAACAGGGAGTGGGCGGCTACACCTTC.

The chain uses TRBV2 and TRBJ1-5; 8 positions agree with TRBD1. This CDR3 contains 14 residues. The V gene's germline CDR1 is SNHLY and CDR2 FYNNEI. J was trimmed by 6 bases and V by 4 bases; bases with no gene match: 5. CDR3 region: CASSVGTGGQPQHF. The CDR3 DNA reads TGTGCCAGCAGTGTTGGCACAGGGGGTCAGCCCCAGCATTTT.

The chain joins TRBV5-4 to TRBJ1-1, with D possibly TRBD1 on 5 matching bases. Between the trimmed V and J ends, which lost 4 bases and 4 bases, there was a span of 14 bases. The CDR3 has 14 residues. CDR1 SGHNT and CDR2 YYREEE come from the germline V gene (reference sequence). CDR3 region: CASSPTGEGTEAFF. The CDR3 bases are TGTGCCAGCAGCCCGACGGGGGAGGGCACTGAAGCTTTCTTT. Supplemented by reference TRBV5-4 and TRBJ1-1, the full variable domain reads ETGVTQSPTHLIKTRGQQVTLRCSSQSGHNTVSWYQQALGQGPQFIFQYYREEENGRGNFPPRFSGLQFPNYSSELNVNALELDDSALYLCASSPTGEGTEAFFGQGTRLTVV.

The J gene is TRBJ1-3, the V gene TRBV19, with D possibly being TRBD1 (5 bases). The CDR3 spans 12 residues. Germline V gives CDR1 LNHDA, CDR2 SQIVND (reference sequence). Trimming took 2 bases from V and 14 from J, leaving 13 bases between them. The CDR3 nucleotides are TGTGCCAGTAGTATATCAGGACACGGTCTATATTTT. Encoded protein: CASSISGHGLYF. Full variable domain (outside the CDR3, taken from reference TRBV19 and TRBJ1-3): DGGITQSPKYLFRKEGQNVTLSCEQNLNHDAMYWYRQDPGQGLRLIYYSQIVNDFQKGDIAEGYSVSREKKESFPLTVTSAQKNPTAFYLCASSISGHGLYFGEGSWLTVV.

The chain is built from TRBV29-1 and TRBJ1-1; D is uncertain. CDR3 size: 13 residues. With 6 bases removed from V and 5 bases from J, the gap between germline ends came to 16 bases. The germline CDR1 and CDR2 sequences are SQVTM and ANQGSEA. DNA for the CDR3: TGCAGCGTCCGAAGGGCAGGAGGAACTGAAGCTTTCTTT. Translating it yields CSVRRAGGTEAFF.

DNA for the CDR3: TGTGCCAGTAGTCAGGAGGGCTGGGACTCAAGGAACACTGAAGCTTTCTTT. It codes for CASSQEGWDSRNTEAFF. The V and J genes are TRBV19 and TRBJ1-1, with a weak D call TRBD1 (5 bases). CDR3 length: 17 amino acids. From germline, CDR1 is LNHDA and CDR2 SQIVND (reference sequence). V was cut by 5 bases and J by 1 base, with 20 bases left in between.